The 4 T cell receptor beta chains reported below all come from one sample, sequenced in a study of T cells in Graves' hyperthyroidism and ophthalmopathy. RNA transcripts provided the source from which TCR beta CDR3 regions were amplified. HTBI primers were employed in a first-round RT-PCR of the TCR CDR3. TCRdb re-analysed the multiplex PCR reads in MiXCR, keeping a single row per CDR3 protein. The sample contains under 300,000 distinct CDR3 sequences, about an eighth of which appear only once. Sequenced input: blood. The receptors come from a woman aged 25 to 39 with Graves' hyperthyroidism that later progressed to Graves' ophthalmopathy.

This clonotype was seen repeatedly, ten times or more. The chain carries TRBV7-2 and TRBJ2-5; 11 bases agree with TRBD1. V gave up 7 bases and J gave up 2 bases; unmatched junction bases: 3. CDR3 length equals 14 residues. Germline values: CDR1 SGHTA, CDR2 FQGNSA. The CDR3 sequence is CASIRDRGQETQYF. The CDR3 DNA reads TGTGCCAGCATCCGGGACAGGGGGCAAGAGACCCAGTACTTC.

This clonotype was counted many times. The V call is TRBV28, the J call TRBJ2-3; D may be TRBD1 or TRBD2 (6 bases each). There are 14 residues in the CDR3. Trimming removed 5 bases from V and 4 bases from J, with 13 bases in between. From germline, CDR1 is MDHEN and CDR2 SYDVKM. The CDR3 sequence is CASSPPGEADTQYF. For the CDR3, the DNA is TGTGCCAGCAGTCCACCAGGGGAGGCAGATACGCAGTATTTT.

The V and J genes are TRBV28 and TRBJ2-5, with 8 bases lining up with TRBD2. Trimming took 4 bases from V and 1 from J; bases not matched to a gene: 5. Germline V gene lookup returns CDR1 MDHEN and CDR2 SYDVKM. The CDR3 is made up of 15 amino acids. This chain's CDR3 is CASSYFAGGQETQYF. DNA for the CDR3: TGTGCCAGCAGTTACTTTGCGGGGGGCCAAGAGACCCAGTACTTC.

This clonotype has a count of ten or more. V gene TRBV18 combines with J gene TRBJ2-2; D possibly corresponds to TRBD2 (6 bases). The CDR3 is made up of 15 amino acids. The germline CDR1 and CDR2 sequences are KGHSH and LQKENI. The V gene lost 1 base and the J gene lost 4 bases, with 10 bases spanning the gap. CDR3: CASSPLGGATGELFF. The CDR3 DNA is TGTGCCAGCTCACCACTAGGAGGGGCCACCGGGGAGCTGTTTTTT.